The 12 T cell receptor beta chains in this list originate from one sample, sequenced in a study of blood T cells in healthy people across ages. Primers used in a second PCR of about 7 to 12 cycles were a sample-barcoded 5' primer and a J-beta primer mix. TCRdb re-called the 5' RACE reads through MiXCR, storing one row per CDR3 protein. This repertoire shows about 1.4 million distinct CDR3 sequences, around 59% found once; its top ten account for about 6.7%. Sequenced material: blood. All receptors come from a young man in good health.

The chain recombines TRBV20-1 with TRBJ2-1; no clear D. The CDR3 length is 11 residues. Looked up from germline, CDR1 is DFQATT and CDR2 is SNEGSKA (reference sequence). Trimming took 0 bases from V and 6 from J, leaving 3 bases between them. DNA for the CDR3: TGCAGTGCTAGAGATCCCAATGAGCAGTTCTTC. Translating it yields CSARDPNEQFF.

The chain employs TRBV20-1 and TRBJ2-7, with 7 bases fitting TRBD2. V was pared by 1 base and J by 5 bases, with 14 bases of the junction left unmatched. Germline V gene lookup returns CDR1 DFQATT and CDR2 SNEGSKA (reference sequence). The CDR3 has 16 amino acids. CDR3 in amino acids: CSARASVGLRDDEQYF. The DNA for the CDR3 is TGCAGTGCTAGAGCCAGTGTGGGACTACGCGACGACGAGCAGTACTTC.

The chain combines TRBV25-1 with TRBJ1-2; the match to TRBD1 covers 9 bases. CDR3 length: 14 residues. The junction had 8 bases not matched to a gene; V was cut back by 4 bases and J by 8 bases. CDR1 MGHDK and CDR2 SYGVNS come from the germline V gene. The CDR3 DNA reads as TGTGCCAGCAGTGCTATACAGGGGGCCAGCGGCTACACCTTC. Protein: CASSAIQGASGYTF.

V is TRBV7-9 and J is TRBJ2-7; D is unresolved. The CDR3 extends over 15 amino acids. Trimming left V 5 bases short and J 3 bases short, with 17 bases between. Germline V gene data show CDR1 as SEHNR and CDR2 as FQNEAQ (reference sequence). The CDR3 bases are TGTGCCAGCAGCCTCCCCAGGTCTGGGAACTACGAGCAGTACTTC. This sequence encodes CASSLPRSGNYEQYF.

This sequence joins TRBV12-3 or TRBV12-4 and TRBJ2-5, with D unclear. The CDR3 covers 15 residues. Trimming stripped 6 bases from V and 1 base from J, with 15 bases between. CDR3 sequence: CASSLGRTIQETQYF. The CDR3 nucleotides read TGTGCCAGCAGCCTAGGTAGGACGATCCAAGAGACCCAGTACTTC.

The chain is built from TRBV6-5 and TRBJ2-5, with D unclear. Gene TRBJ2-7 matches the end of the DNA better, so the J call may be wrong. Germline CDR1 and CDR2: MNHEY and SVGAGI. This CDR3 comprises 17 residues. The CDR3 DNA is TGTGCCAGCAGTTACTCGAAGCAAAAGACCAGCCTTAACGAGCAGTACTTC. Encoded protein: CASSYSKQKTSLNEQYF.

This rearrangement joins TRBV5-5 to TRBJ2-1, with TRBD2 matching over 10 bases. Unmatched junction bases numbered 6, after V lost 2 bases and J lost 7 bases. This CDR3 contains 15 residues. Germline V gene lookup returns CDR1 SGHKS and CDR2 YYEKEE (reference sequence). The CDR3 nucleotides are TGTGCCAGCAGCTTTAGAGCGGGGGGGAGTAATGAGCAGTTCTTC. The encoded protein is CASSFRAGGSNEQFF.

V and J are TRBV20-1 and TRBJ2-1; possible D gene TRBD2, 5 bases. The J call is doubtful: the DNA matches TRBJ2-7 better. Germline-derived CDR1 and CDR2 are DFQATT and SNEGSKA (reference sequence). The CDR3 consists of 14 residues. In nucleotides, the CDR3 is TGCAGTGCTTCACGCCCCCCCGGGGTGTACGAGCAGTACTTC. Protein product: CSASRPPGVYEQYF.

The chain is built from TRBV14 and TRBJ2-7; no firm D call. The CDR3 loop spans 13 amino acids. Deletions cut 1 base from V and 2 bases from J, with 6 bases between. The germline V gene encodes CDR1 SGHDN and CDR2 FVKESK. The chain's CDR3 is CASSQVYAYEQYF. CDR3 nucleotides: TGTGCCAGCAGCCAAGTTTACGCCTACGAGCAGTACTTC. The full variable domain, completed using reference TRBV14 and TRBJ2-7, is EAGVTQFPSHSVIEKGQTVTLRCDPISGHDNLYWYRRVMGKEIKFLLHFVKESKQDESGMPNNRFLAERTGGTYSTLKVQPAELEDSGVYFCASSQVYAYEQYFGPGTRLTVT.

The chain joins TRBV3-1 to TRBJ1-5, with TRBD1 matching over 7 bases. The CDR3 runs to 17 residues. Germline CDR1 and CDR2: LGHDT and YNNKEL (reference sequence). The V gene end was trimmed by 1 base and the J gene end by 6 bases; junction bases not matched to a gene: 12. CDR3 protein: CASSQAPPQQGSQPQHF. CDR3 coding DNA: TGTGCCAGCAGCCAAGCACCTCCGCAACAGGGGAGTCAGCCCCAGCATTTT.

The chain has TRBV27 and TRBJ1-1; TRBD1 might be the D (6 bases). This CDR3 contains 14 residues. CDR1 and CDR2 from the germline V gene are MNHEY and SMNVEV (reference sequence). The V gene lost 7 bases and the J gene lost 3 bases, with 15 bases spanning the gap. This chain's CDR3 is CASTHTGAHTEAFF. CDR3 in DNA: TGTGCCAGCACCCACACGGGGGCGCACACTGAAGCTTTCTTT.

This clonotype has just a few counts. V gene TRBV4-1 combines with J gene TRBJ2-7; TRBD1 might be the D (5 bases). Trimming removed 0 bases from V and 5 bases from J, with 11 bases in between. Germline CDR1 MGHRA, CDR2 YSYEKL. The CDR3 is made up of 14 amino acids. The CDR3 sequence: CASSQESRGNEQYF. The CDR3 DNA reads as TGCGCCAGCAGCCAAGAAAGTAGGGGTAACGAGCAGTACTTC.